The clone carrying this TCR beta chain was observed a handful of times. As yet, its antigen is unknown. The ends were cut back, 4 bases at V and 0 bases at J, with 20 bases in the middle. Germline V lookup: CDR1 SGHRS, CDR2 YFSETQ. The CDR3 has 18 residues. The use of a sample-barcoded 5' primer and a J-beta primer mix characterized a second PCR of roughly 7 to 11 cycles. In TCRdb, the 5' RACE reads were re-called with MiXCR into one record per CDR3 protein. The sample lists roughly 1.5 million distinct CDR3 sequences; less than 45% were seen once. This sample was taken from a study of blood T cells in healthy people across ages. General study findings and limits: Considered underestimates were the diversity estimates obtained from one million T cells. Changes in expanded clonotypes were possibly confounded, as the CMV status of donors was unknown. Measured against age, TCR beta diversity per million T cells decreased in a roughly linear manner. Long-lived donors had more naive CD4+ cells and higher diversity than aged donors.

The material sequenced was blood. The V and J genes are TRBV5-1 and TRBJ1-5, with D possibly TRBD1 on 5 matching bases. The receptor was isolated from a woman under 30 in good health. CDR3: CASSATAGTEYSNQPQHF. The CDR3 region has the DNA TGCGCCAGCAGCGCCACGGCTGGGACCGAATATAGCAATCAGCCCCAGCATTTT.